Below are 14 T cell receptor beta chains sequenced from a single sample in a study of identical twins. In TCRdb, the 5' RACE reads were re-called with MiXCR into one record per CDR3 protein. In the table there are a few hundred thousand distinct CDR3 sequences, roughly 10% of which are singletons. These records were also assigned to another study, of yellow fever vaccine responses in identical twins.

Sequences were obtained from CD8+ T cells sorted from blood. These receptors were obtained from a woman between 18 and 29 years old in good health.

J is TRBJ2-7 and V is TRBV7-6; possibly TRBD1 or TRBD2 for D (5 bases each). Germline values: CDR1 SGHVS, CDR2 FNYEAQ. V lost 5 bases and J lost 5, with 13 bases in between. This CDR3 is 13 amino acids long. The CDR3, as DNA: TGTGCCAGCAGCCAGGGACCGTTGAACGAGCAGTACTTC. Protein sequence: CASSQGPLNEQYF. The whole variable domain, filled in from reference TRBV7-6 and TRBJ2-7, reads GAGVSQSPRYKVTKRGQDVALRCDPISGHVSLYWYRQALGQGPEFLTYFNYEAQQDKSGLPNDRFSAERPEGSISTLTIQRTEQRDSAMYRCASSQGPLNEQYFGPGTRLTVT.

The table lists this clonotype with a few counts. The gene calls are TRBV7-2 and TRBJ2-3, with 9 bases fitting TRBD2. The ends lost 6 bases at V and 0 bases at J; junction bases unmatched: 4. This CDR3 region has 15 residues. Germline V gives CDR1 SGHTA, CDR2 FQGNSA. DNA of the CDR3: TGTGCCAGCAGAGGGGCGGGAGGGAGCACAGATACGCAGTATTTT. Translation gives CASRGAGGSTDTQYF.

This clonotype was observed a handful of times. The gene calls are TRBV6-2 or TRBV6-3 and TRBJ2-1; possible D gene TRBD2, 6 bases. Trimming took 5 bases from V and 5 from J, leaving 16 bases between them. This CDR3 is 15 amino acids long. Germline CDR1 and CDR2: MNHEY and SVGEGT. CDR3 protein: CASSRLDSADNEQFF. CDR3 DNA: TGTGCCAGCAGTCGACTAGATTCGGCAGACAATGAGCAGTTCTTC.

A few counts support this clonotype. The chain recombines TRBV15 with TRBJ1-1; D ambiguous. Germline V CDR1 and CDR2: LNHNV, YYDKDF (reference sequence). The germline V and J ends were trimmed by 1 base and 1 base, with 7 bases remaining between them. This CDR3 region has 14 residues. The CDR3 nucleotides are TGTGCCACCAGCAGAGTTCAGTCGAACACTGAAGCTTTCTTT. Translated, it gives CATSRVQSNTEAFF.

This clonotype was counted only a few times. The chain employs TRBV9 and TRBJ2-4, with 7 bases identical to TRBD1. This CDR3 region has 14 residues. The J segment lost 1 base and the V segment lost 5 bases, leaving 3 bases of the junction unmatched. Germline CDR1 SGDLS, CDR2 YYNGEE. The CDR3 region is CASSRGQAKNIQYF. CDR3 sequence (DNA): TGTGCCAGCAGTCGGGGACAGGCCAAAAACATTCAGTACTTC. Drawing the rest from reference TRBV9 and TRBJ2-4, the complete variable domain is DSGVTQTPKHLITATGQRVTLRCSPRSGDLSVYWYQQSLDQGLQFLIQYYNGEERAKGNILERFSAQQFPDLHSELNLSSLELGDSALYFCASSRGQAKNIQYFGAGTRLSVL.

The rearrangement links TRBV4-3 to TRBJ1-3; unclear D gene. Looked up from germline, CDR1 is LGHNA and CDR2 is YSLEER. There are 13 residues in the CDR3. Trimming took off 0 bases at V and 4 bases at J, with 4 bases between the two ends. This chain's CDR3 is CASSQDSGNTIYF. The CDR3 bases are TGCGCCAGCAGCCAAGATTCGGGAAACACCATATATTTT.

The chain recombines TRBV5-1 with TRBJ2-3; possibly TRBD1 for D (5 bases). The CDR3 consists of 16 residues. Germline CDR1 is SGHRS and CDR2 is YFSETQ. Trimming pared 0 bases from V and 5 bases from J, leaving 16 bases between. The CDR3 DNA reads as TGCGCCAGCAGCTTGGCGACAGTTCGTAGGGGAGATACGCAGTATTTT. As protein: CASSLATVRRGDTQYF.

With regard to this clonotype: This could be a read error, since a much larger clone is one nucleotide away. J is TRBJ2-7 and V is TRBV20-1; no clear D gene. Germline CDR1 DFQATT, CDR2 SNEGSKA (reference sequence). CDR3 length: 13 amino acids. Trimming took 7 bases from V and 0 from J, leaving 13 bases between them. The CDR3: CSVSGSSSYEQYF. CDR3 coding DNA: TGCAGTGTGTCCGGTTCAAGCTCCTACGAGCAGTACTTC.

This chain connects TRBV6-4 to TRBJ1-2; unclear D gene. CDR1 and CDR2 (germline): MRHNA, SNTAGT. CDR3 length: 10 residues. V dropped 2 bases and J dropped 6 bases, with 1 base sitting between them. DNA of the CDR3: TGTGCCAGCAGTGACCATGGCTACACCTTC. Its protein is CASSDHGYTF.

This clonotype came up a few times. The V gene is TRBV7-6, the J gene TRBJ2-2; 7 bases fit TRBD1. Germline-derived CDR1 and CDR2 are SGHVS and FNYEAQ. V trimming: 2 bases; J trimming: 0 bases; junction bases outside the gene matches: 6. The CDR3 is made up of 17 amino acids. CDR3 sequence: CASSLPYRGANTGELFF. CDR3 nucleotide sequence: TGTGCCAGCAGCTTACCGTACAGGGGTGCGAACACCGGGGAGCTGTTTTTT.

This chain joins TRBV7-9 and TRBJ1-2; the match to TRBD1 covers 7 bases. The CDR3 sequence is 15 residues long. V lost 5 bases and J lost 7; bases outside the gene matches: 13. Germline CDR1 is SEHNR and CDR2 is FQNEAQ (reference sequence). The CDR3 is CASSQEGGGGGGYTF. The CDR3 DNA sequence: TGTGCCAGCAGCCAAGAAGGGGGCGGGGGCGGTGGCTACACCTTC. The variable domain in full, completed from reference TRBV7-9 and TRBJ1-2, reads DTGVSQNPRHKITKRGQNVTFRCDPISEHNRLYWYRQTLGQGPEFLTYFQNEAQLEKSRLLSDRFSAERPKGSFSTLEIQRTEQGDSAMYLCASSQEGGGGGGYTFGSGTRLTVV.

This clonotype is a singleton in its sample. The chain carries TRBV11-2 and TRBJ2-3; 7 bases line up with TRBD1. V lost 5 bases and J lost 2; bases outside the gene matches: 19. This CDR3 spans 19 amino acids. In germline, CDR1 is SGHAT, CDR2 FQNNGV. CDR3 sequence: CASSPFLRDSRISTDTQYF. The DNA for the CDR3 is TGTGCCAGCAGCCCCTTCCTCCGGGACAGCCGTATTTCCACAGATACGCAGTATTTT.

Notes on this clonotype: Given a much more abundant clone one base away, this may be a read error. The chain recombines TRBV10-3 with TRBJ2-1; tentatively, D is TRBD1 or TRBD2 (8 bases each). The CDR3 contains 19 residues. V was shortened by 5 bases and J by 3 bases, with 26 bases between the two germline ends. Germline V gives CDR1 ENHRY, CDR2 SYGVKD. The CDR3 here is CAISLAQGGPGLVYNEQFF. CDR3 nucleotides: TGTGCCATCAGTTTGGCACAGGGGGGACCGGGACTAGTCTACAATGAGCAGTTCTTC.

This clonotype showed up just a few times. J is TRBJ1-1 and V is TRBV21-1; whether TRBD1, the table's D call, matches the DNA was not checked. TRBV21-1 is classified as a pseudogene. The CDR3 is 14 amino acids. The CDR3 reads CASSPGQWDTEAFF. CDR3 coding DNA: TGTGCCAGCAGCCCCGGACAGTGGGACACTGAAGCTTTCTTT.